These 3 T cell receptor beta chains originate from one sample sequenced in a study of response to subunit inactivated influenza vaccine. MiXCR, run by TCRdb on the RT-PCR reads, gives a single entry per CDR3 protein. The sample holds approximately 300,000 distinct CDR3 sequences; about 20% are singletons and the top ten take under 13%. The specimen was PBMCs from blood, collected about 20 months after vaccination. The receptors originated from a man aged 45-69 years who received an inactivated influenza vaccine.

This clonotype was counted a few times. This rearrangement joins TRBV9 to TRBJ1-6; D might be TRBD1 (6 bases). Between the trimmed V and J ends, which lost 0 bases and 2 bases, there was a span of 9 bases. Germline V CDR1 and CDR2: SGDLS, YYNGEE. The CDR3 sequence is 16 residues long. CDR3 DNA sequence: TGTGCCAGCAGCGTAGGGGGGGCGGCCTATAATTCACCCCTCCACTTT. This translates into CASSVGGAAYNSPLHF.

This clonotype occurred a few times. V gene TRBV5-1 combines with J gene TRBJ1-1, with 10 bases that match TRBD1. This CDR3 has 15 residues. Per germline, CDR1 SGHRS and CDR2 YFSETQ. The V gene end was trimmed by 4 bases and the J gene end by 3 bases; junction bases not matched to a gene: 6. Here the CDR3 reads CASSGGQGWDTEAFF. In DNA, the CDR3 is TGCGCCAGCAGCGGGGGACAGGGGTGGGACACTGAAGCTTTCTTT. Together with reference TRBV5-1 and TRBJ1-1, the CDR3 gives the full variable domain: KAGVTQTPRYLIKTRGQQVTLSCSPISGHRSVSWYQQTPGQGLQFLFEYFSETQRNKGNFPGRFSGRQFSNSRSEMNVSTLELGDSALYLCASSGGQGWDTEAFFGQGTRLTVV.

V gene TRBV11-2 combines with J gene TRBJ1-1, with D unclear. In germline, CDR1 is SGHAT, CDR2 FQNNGV. The CDR3 length is 14 residues. Trimming shortened V by 4 bases and J by 0 bases, and 9 bases separated the two germline ends. For the CDR3, the DNA is TGTGCCAGCAGCTCCAGAGACCTGAACACTGAAGCTTTCTTT. Its translation: CASSSRDLNTEAFF.